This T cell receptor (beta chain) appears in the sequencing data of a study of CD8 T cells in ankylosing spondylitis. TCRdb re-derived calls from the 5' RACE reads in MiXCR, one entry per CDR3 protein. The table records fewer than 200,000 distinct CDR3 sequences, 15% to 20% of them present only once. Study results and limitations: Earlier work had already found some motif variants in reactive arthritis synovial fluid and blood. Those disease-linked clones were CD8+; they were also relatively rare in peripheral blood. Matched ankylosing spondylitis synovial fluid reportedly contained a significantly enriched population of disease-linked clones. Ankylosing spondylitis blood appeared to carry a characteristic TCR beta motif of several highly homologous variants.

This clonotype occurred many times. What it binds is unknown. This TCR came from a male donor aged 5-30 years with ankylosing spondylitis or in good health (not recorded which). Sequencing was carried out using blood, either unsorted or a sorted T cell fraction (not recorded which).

As DNA, the CDR3 is TGCAGCGTGACGAATGTTTATGGCTACACCTTC. Protein: CSVTNVYGYTF. The chain carries TRBV29-1 and TRBJ1-2; D gene unclear. V dropped 6 bases and J dropped 5 bases, with 10 bases sitting between them. Germline V gene data show CDR1 as SQVTM and CDR2 as ANQGSEA. This CDR3 is 11 amino acids long.